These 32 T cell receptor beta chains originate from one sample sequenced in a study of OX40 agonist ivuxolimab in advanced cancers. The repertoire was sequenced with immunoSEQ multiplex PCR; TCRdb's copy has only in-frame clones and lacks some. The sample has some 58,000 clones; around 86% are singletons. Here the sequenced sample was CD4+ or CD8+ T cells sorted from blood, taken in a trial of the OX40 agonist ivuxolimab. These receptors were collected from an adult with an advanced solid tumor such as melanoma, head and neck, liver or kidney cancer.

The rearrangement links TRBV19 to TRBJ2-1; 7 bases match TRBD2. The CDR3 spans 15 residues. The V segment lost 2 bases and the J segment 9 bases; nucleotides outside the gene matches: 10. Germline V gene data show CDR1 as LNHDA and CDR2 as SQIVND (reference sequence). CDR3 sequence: CASSILGEGPPEQFF. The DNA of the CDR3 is TGTGCCAGTAGTATATTGGGGGAGGGTCCTCCTGAGCAGTTCTTC.

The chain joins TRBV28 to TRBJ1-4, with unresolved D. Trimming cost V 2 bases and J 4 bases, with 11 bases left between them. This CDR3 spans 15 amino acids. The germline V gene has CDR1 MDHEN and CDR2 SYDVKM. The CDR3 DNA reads TGTGCCAGCAGTTTACGCAGCAGAAGTAATGAAAAACTGTTTTTT. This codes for CASSLRSRSNEKLFF. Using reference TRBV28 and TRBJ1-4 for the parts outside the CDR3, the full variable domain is DVKVTQSSRYLVKRTGEKVFLECVQDMDHENMFWYRQDPGLGLRLIYFSYDVKMKEKGDIPEGYSVSREKKERFSLILESASTNQTSMYLCASSLRSRSNEKLFFGSGTQLSVL.

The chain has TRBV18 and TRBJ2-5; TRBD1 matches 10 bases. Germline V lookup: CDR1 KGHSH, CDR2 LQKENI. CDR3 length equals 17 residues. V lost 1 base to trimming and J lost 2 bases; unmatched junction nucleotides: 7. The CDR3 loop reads CASSPLRSGQGQETQYF. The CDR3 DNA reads TGTGCCAGCTCACCACTCCGGTCGGGACAGGGGCAAGAGACCCAGTACTTC.

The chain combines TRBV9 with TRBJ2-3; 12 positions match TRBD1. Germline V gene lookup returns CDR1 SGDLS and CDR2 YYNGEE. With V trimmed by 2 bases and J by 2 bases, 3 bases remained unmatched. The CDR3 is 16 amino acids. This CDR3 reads CASSVGDRGPTDTQYF. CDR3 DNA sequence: TGTGCCAGCAGCGTTGGGGACAGGGGGCCCACAGATACGCAGTATTTT.

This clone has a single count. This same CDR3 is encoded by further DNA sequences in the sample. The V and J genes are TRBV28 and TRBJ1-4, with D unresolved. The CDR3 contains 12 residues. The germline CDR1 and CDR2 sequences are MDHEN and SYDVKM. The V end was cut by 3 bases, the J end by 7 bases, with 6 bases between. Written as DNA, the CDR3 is TGTGCCAGCAGTTTGTTGGGTGAAAAACTGTTTTTT. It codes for CASSLLGEKLFF.

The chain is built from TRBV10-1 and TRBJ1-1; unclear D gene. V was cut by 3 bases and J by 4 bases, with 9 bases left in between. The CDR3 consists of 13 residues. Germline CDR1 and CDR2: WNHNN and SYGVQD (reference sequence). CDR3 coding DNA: TGCGCCAGCAGTGAATCTAGGGCCACTGAAGCTTTCTTT. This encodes CASSESRATEAFF.

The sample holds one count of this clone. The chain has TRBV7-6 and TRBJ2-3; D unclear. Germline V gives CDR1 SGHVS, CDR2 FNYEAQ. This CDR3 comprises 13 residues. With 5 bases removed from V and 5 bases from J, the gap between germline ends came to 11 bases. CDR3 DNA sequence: TGTGCCAGCAGCGACCAGGTCCAAGATACGCAGTATTTT. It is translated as CASSDQVQDTQYF.

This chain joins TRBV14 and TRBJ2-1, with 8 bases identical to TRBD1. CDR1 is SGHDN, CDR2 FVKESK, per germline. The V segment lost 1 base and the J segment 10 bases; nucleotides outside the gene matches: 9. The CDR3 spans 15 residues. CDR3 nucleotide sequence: TGTGCCAGCAGCCAAGCCTCGACAGGGGCGGGAGAGCAGTTCTTC. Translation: CASSQASTGAGEQFF.

The CDR3 nucleotides read TGTGCCAGTCTACCTAGCGGGCCATGGGGGGAGCTGTTTTTT. It translates to CASLPSGPWGELFF. The chain combines TRBV19 with TRBJ2-2; 8 bases map to TRBD2. J was trimmed by 8 bases and V by 8 bases; bases with no gene match: 10. CDR1 LNHDA and CDR2 SQIVND come from the germline V gene (reference sequence). This CDR3 spans 14 amino acids.

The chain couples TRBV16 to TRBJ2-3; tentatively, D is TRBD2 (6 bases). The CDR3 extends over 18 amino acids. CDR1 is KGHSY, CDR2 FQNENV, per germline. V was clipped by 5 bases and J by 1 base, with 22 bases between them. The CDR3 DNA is TGTGCCAGCAGCGAGCGAGGGAGGAACGATTGGGGCACAGATACGCAGTATTTT. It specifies CASSERGRNDWGTDTQYF. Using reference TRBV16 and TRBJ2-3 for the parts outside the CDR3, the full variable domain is GEEVAQTPKHLVRGEGQKAKLYCAPIKGHSYVFWYQQVLKNEFKFLISFQNENVFDETGMPKERFSAKCLPNSPCSLEIQATKLEDSAVYFCASSERGRNDWGTDTQYFGPGTRLTVL.

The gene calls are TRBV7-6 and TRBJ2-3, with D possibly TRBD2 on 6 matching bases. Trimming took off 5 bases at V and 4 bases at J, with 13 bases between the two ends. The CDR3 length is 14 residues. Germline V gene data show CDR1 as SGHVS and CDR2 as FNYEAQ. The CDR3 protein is CASSPGAESDTQYF. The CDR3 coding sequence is TGTGCCAGCAGCCCGGGAGCGGAGTCAGATACGCAGTATTTT. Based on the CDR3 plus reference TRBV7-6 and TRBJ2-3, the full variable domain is GAGVSQSPRYKVTKRGQDVALRCDPISGHVSLYWYRQALGQGPEFLTYFNYEAQQDKSGLPNDRFSAERPEGSISTLTIQRTEQRDSAMYRCASSPGAESDTQYFGPGTRLTVL.

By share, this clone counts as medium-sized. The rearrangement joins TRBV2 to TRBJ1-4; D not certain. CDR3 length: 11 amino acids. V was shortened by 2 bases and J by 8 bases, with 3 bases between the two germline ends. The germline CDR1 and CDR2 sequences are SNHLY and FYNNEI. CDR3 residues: CASSEYEKLFF. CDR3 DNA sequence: TGTGCCAGCAGTGAATACGAAAAACTGTTTTTT.

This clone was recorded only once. In DNA form, the CDR3 reads TGTGCCAGTACGTCGGCCGGGCGGAACACTGAAGCTTTCTTT. Encoded protein: CASTSAGRNTEAFF. The rearrangement joins TRBV19 to TRBJ1-1; unclear D gene. The CDR3 is 14 residues long. Between the trimmed V and J ends, which lost 7 bases and 1 base, there was a span of 13 bases. Germline lookup yields CDR1 LNHDA and CDR2 SQIVND (reference sequence).

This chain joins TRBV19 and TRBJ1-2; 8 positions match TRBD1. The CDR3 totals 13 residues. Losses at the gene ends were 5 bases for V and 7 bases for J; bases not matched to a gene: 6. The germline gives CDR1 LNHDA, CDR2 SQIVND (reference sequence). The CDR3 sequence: CASSYDRGGGYTF. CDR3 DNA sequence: TGTGCCAGTAGTTACGACAGGGGTGGTGGCTACACCTTC.

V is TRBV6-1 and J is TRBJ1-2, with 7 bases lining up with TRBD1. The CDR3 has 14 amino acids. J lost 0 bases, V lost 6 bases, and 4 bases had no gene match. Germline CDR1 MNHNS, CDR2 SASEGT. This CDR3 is CASRQGQANYGYTF. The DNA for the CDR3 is TGTGCCAGCAGACAGGGGCAAGCTAACTATGGCTACACCTTC.

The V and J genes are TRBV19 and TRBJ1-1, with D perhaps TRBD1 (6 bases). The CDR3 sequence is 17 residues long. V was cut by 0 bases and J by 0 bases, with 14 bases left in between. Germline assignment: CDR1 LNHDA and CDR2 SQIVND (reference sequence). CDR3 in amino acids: CASSIDGTWRLNTEAFF. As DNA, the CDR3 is TGTGCCAGTAGTATAGACGGGACATGGAGATTGAACACTGAAGCTTTCTTT.

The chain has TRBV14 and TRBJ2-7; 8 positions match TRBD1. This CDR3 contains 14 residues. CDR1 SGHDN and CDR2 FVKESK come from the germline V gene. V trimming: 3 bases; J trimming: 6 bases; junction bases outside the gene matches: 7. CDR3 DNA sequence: TGTGCCAGCAGCCATCCCGGGACAGGAAGCGAGCAGTACTTC. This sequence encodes CASSHPGTGSEQYF.

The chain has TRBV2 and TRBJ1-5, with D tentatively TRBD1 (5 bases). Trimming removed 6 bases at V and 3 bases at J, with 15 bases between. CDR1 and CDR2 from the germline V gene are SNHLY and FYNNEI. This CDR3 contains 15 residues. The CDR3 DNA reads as TGTGCCAGCAGACCCGGACACAGGCACAATCAGCCCCAGCATTTT. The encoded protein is CASRPGHRHNQPQHF. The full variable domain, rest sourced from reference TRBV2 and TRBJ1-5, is EPEVTQTPSHQVTQMGQEVILRCVPISNHLYFYWYRQILGQKVEFLVSFYNNEISEKSEIFDDQFSVERPDGSNFTLKIRSTKLEDSAMYFCASRPGHRHNQPQHFGDGTRLSIL.

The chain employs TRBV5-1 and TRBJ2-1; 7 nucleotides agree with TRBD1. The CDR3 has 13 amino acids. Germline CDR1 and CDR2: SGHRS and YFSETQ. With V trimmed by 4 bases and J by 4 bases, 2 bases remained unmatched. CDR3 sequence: CASSRGQYNEQFF. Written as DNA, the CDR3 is TGCGCCAGCAGCAGGGGACAGTACAATGAGCAGTTCTTC.

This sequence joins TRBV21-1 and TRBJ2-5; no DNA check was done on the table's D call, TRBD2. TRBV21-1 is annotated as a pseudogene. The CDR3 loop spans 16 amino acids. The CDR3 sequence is CASSNTAREEEETQYF. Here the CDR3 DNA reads TGTGCCAGCAGCAATACAGCACGGGAGGAGGAGGAGACCCAGTACTTC.

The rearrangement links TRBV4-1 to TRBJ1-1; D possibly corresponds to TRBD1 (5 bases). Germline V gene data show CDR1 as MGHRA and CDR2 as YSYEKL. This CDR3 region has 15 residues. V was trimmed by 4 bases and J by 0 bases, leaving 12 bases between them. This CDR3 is CASSRGLLMNTEAFF. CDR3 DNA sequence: TGCGCCAGCAGCCGGGGACTTCTCATGAACACTGAAGCTTTCTTT.

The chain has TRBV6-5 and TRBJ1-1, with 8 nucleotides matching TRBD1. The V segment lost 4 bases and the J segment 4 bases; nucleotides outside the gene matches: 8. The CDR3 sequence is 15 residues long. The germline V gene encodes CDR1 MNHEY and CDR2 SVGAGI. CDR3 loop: CASSSHRGMATEAFF. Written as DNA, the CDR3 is TGTGCCAGCAGTTCGCACAGGGGGATGGCCACTGAAGCTTTCTTT.

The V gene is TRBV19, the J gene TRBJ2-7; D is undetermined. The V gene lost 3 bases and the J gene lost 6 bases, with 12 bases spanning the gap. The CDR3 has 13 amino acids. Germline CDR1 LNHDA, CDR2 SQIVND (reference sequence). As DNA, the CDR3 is TGTGCCAGTAGTATGGGTGCGGCAAGCGAGCAGTACTTC. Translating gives CASSMGAASEQYF. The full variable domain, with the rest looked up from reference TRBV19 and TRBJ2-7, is DGGITQSPKYLFRKEGQNVTLSCEQNLNHDAMYWYRQDPGQGLRLIYYSQIVNDFQKGDIAEGYSVSREKKESFPLTVTSAQKNPTAFYLCASSMGAASEQYFGPGTRLTVT.

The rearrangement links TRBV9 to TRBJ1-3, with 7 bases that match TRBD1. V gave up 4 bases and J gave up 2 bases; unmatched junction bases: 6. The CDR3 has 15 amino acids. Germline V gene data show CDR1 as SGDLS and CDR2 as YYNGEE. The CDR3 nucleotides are TGTGCCAGCAGCTCCCAACAGGGGACTGGAAACACCATATATTTT. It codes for CASSSQQGTGNTIYF.

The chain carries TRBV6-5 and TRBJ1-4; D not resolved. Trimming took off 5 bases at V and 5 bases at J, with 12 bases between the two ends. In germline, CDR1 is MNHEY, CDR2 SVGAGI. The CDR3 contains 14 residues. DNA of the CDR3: TGTGCCAGCAGTCGATTCGACGGGAATGAAAAACTGTTTTTT. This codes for CASSRFDGNEKLFF.

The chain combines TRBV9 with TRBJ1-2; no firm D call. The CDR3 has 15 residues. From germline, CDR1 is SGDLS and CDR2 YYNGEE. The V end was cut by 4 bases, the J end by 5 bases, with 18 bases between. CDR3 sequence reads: CASSPLGDPRYGYTF. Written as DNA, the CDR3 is TGTGCCAGCAGCCCCCTGGGTGATCCTAGGTATGGCTACACCTTC. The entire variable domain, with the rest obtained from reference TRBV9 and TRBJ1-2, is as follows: DSGVTQTPKHLITATGQRVTLRCSPRSGDLSVYWYQQSLDQGLQFLIQYYNGEERAKGNILERFSAQQFPDLHSELNLSSLELGDSALYFCASSPLGDPRYGYTFGSGTRLTVV.

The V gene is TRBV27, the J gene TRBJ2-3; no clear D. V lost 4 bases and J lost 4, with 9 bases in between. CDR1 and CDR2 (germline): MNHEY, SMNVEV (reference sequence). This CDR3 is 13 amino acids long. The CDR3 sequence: CASSSLVADTQYF. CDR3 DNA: TGTGCCAGCAGTTCTTTGGTCGCAGATACGCAGTATTTT.

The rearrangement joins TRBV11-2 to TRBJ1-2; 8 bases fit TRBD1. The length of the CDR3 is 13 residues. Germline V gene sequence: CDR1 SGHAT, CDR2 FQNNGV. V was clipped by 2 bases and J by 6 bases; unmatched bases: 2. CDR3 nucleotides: TGTGCCAGCAGCTTAAACAGGGGGAATGGCTACACCTTC. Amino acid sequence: CASSLNRGNGYTF.

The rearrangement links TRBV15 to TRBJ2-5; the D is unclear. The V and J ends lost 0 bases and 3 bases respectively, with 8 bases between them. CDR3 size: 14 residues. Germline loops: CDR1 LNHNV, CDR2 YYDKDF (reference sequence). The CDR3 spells CATSRDQAEETQYF. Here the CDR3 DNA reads TGTGCCACCAGCAGAGACCAGGCCGAAGAGACCCAGTACTTC.

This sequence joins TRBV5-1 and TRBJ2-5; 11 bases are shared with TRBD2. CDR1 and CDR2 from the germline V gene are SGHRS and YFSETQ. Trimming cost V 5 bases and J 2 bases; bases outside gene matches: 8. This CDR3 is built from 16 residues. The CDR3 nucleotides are TGCGCCAGCAGGGGCCTAGCGGGAGGTCGGCAAGAGACCCAGTACTTC. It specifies CASRGLAGGRQETQYF.

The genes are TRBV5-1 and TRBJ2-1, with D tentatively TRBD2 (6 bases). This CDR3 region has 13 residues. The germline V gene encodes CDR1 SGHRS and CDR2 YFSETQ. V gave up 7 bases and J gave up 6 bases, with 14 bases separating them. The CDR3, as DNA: TGCGCCAGCTTTGGGGACTGGGGCAATGAGCAGTTCTTC. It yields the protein CASFGDWGNEQFF.

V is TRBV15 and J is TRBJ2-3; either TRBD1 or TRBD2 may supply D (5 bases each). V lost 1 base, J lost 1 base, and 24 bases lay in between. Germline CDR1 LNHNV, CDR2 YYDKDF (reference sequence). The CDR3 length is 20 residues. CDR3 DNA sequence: TGTGCCACCAGCAGAGGGGGGTTTGTAGAGGCGATTAGTGGCACAGATACGCAGTATTTT. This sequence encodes CATSRGGFVEAISGTDTQYF.